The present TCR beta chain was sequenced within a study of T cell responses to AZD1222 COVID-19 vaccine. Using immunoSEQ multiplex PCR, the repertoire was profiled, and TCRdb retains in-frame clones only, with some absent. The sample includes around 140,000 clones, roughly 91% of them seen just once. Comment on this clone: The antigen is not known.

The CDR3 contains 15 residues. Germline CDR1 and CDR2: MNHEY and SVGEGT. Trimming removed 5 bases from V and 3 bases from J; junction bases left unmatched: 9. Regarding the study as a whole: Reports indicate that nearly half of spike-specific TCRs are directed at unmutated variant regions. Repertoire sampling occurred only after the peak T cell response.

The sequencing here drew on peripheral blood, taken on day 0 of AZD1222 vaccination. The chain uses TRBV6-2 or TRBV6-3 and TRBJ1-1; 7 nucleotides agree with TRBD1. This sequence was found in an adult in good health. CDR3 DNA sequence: TGTGCCAGCAGTGCTTGGACAGGACGTTACACTGAAGCTTTCTTT. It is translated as CASSAWTGRYTEAFF.